This record concerns one T cell receptor beta chain sequence. Antigen: not known. Libraries of TCR beta came from quantitative 5'-RACE with molecular barcodes. TCRdb used MiXCR to reprocess the 5' RACE reads, holding one entry per CDR3 protein. This table holds hundreds of thousands of distinct CDR3 sequences, over 15% found once. These data come from a study of CD8 T cells in ankylosing spondylitis. Study outcomes and limitations: Typical of ankylosing spondylitis blood, it appeared, was a TCR beta motif of eight highly homologous variants. Disease-linked clones were reportedly significantly enriched in matched ankylosing spondylitis synovial fluid.

Germline loops: CDR1 MNHEY, CDR2 SVGAGI. V lost 2 bases to trimming and J lost 5 bases; unmatched junction nucleotides: 11. CDR3 size: 16 residues. The sequenced material came from blood, either unsorted or a sorted T cell fraction (not recorded which). The receptor comes from a male donor with ankylosing spondylitis. The rearrangement links TRBV6-5 to TRBJ2-5; 7 positions match TRBD1. The CDR3 DNA reads as TGTGCCAGCAGTTACCAGGGGACAGCGCTACAGGAGACCCAGTACTTC. Protein product: CASSYQGTALQETQYF.